Included here is one TCR beta chain sequence, with context. The antigen is undetermined. This specimen belongs to a study of OX40 agonist ivuxolimab in advanced cancers. Study summary: With a range of roughly 20 to 79, age averaged 60 years, and around 80% were male.

Study-wide findings and caveats: Antigen specificity was not determined for the expanded peripheral T cells.

Data came from immunoSEQ multiplex PCR; TCRdb stores just in-frame clones and leaves some out. The table includes about 41,000 clones, around 80% detected once. CDR1 is LNHNV and CDR2 is YYDKDF in the germline V gene (reference sequence). The length of the CDR3 is 15 residues. V lost 0 bases to trimming and J lost 5 bases, with 8 bases between them. The sample consisted of CD4+ or CD8+ T cells sorted from blood, taken in a trial of the OX40 agonist ivuxolimab. The chain employs TRBV15 and TRBJ1-6; D perhaps matches TRBD1 (5 bases). The origin of this receptor is an adult with an advanced solid tumor such as melanoma, head and neck, liver or kidney cancer. The CDR3 loop is CATSRDKGHNSPLHF. The CDR3 DNA follows: TGTGCCACCAGCAGAGATAAGGGACATAATTCACCCCTCCACTTT. The full variable domain, completed using reference TRBV15 and TRBJ1-6, is DAMVIQNPRYQVTQFGKPVTLSCSQTLNHNVMYWYQQKSSQAPKLLFHYYDKDFNNEADTPDNFQSRRPNTSFCFLDIRSPGLGDTAMYLCATSRDKGHNSPLHFGNGTRLTVT.